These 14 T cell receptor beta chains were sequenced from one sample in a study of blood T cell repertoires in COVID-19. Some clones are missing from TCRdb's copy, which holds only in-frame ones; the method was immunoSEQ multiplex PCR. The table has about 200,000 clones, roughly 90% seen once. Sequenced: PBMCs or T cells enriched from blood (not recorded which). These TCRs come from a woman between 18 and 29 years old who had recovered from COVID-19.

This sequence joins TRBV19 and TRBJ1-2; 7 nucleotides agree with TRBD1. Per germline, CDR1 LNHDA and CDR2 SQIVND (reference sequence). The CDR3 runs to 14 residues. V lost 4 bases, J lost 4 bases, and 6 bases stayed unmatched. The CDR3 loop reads CASSSPTGSYGYTF. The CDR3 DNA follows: TGTGCCAGTAGTAGCCCGACAGGGAGCTATGGCTACACCTTC. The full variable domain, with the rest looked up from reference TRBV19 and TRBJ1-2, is DGGITQSPKYLFRKEGQNVTLSCEQNLNHDAMYWYRQDPGQGLRLIYYSQIVNDFQKGDIAEGYSVSREKKESFPLTVTSAQKNPTAFYLCASSSPTGSYGYTFGSGTRLTVV.

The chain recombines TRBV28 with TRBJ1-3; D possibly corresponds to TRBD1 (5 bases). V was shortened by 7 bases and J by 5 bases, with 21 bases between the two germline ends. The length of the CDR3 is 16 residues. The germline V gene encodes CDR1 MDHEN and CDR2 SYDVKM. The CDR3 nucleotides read TGTGCCAGCACTCCGAACTTCGGGGGATACCGAAACACCATATATTTT. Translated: CASTPNFGGYRNTIYF.

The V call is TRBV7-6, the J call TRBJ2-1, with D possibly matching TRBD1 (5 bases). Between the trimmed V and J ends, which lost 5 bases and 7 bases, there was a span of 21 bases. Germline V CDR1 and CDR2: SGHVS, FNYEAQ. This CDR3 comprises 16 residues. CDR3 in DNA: TGTGCCAGCAGCCCTGGGGCGGCGGTGGGGTGGAATGAGCAGTTCTTC. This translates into CASSPGAAVGWNEQFF.

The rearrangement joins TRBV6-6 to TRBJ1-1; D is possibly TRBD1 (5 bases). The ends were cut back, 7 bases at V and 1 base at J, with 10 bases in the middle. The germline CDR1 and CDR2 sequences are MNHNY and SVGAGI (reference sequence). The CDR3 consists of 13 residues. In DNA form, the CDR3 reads TGTGCCAGCAACGGCCAGGGGAACACTGAAGCTTTCTTT. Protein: CASNGQGNTEAFF.

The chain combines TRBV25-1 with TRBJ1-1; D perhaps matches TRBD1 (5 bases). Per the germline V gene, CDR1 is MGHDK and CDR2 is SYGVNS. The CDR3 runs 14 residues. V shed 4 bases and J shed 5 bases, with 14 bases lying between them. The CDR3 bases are TGTGCCAGCAGTGGTTCATTGGGGGGTACTGAAGCTTTCTTT. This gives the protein CASSGSLGGTEAFF. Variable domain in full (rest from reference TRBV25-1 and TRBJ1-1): EADIYQTPRYLVIGTGKKITLECSQTMGHDKMYWYQQDPGMELHLIHYSYGVNSTEKGDLSSESTVSRIRTEHFPLTLESARPSHTSQYLCASSGSLGGTEAFFGQGTRLTVV.

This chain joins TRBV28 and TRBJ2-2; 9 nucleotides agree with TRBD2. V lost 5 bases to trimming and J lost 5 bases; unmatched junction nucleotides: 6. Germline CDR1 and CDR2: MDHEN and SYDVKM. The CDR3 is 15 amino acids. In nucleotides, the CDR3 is TGTGCCAGCAGTGCGGGGGGGCTTGAGACCGGGGAGCTGTTTTTT. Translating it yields CASSAGGLETGELFF.

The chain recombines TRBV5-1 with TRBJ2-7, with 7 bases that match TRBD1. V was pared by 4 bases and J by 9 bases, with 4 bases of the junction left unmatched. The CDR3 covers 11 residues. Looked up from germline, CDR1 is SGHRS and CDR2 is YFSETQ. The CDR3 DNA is TGCGCCAGCAGCCCGGGACAGTCGCAGTACTTC. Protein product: CASSPGQSQYF.

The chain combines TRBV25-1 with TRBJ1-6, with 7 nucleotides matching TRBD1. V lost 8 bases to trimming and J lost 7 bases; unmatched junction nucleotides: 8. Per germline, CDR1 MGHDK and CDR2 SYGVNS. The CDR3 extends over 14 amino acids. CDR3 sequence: CASSQGEWNSPLHF. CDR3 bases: TGTGCCAGCTCTCAGGGGGAATGGAATTCACCCCTCCACTTT.

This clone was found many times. The CDR3 DNA reads TGTGCCAGCAGCCAAGATCACCGGGGTTACACCGGGGAGCTGTTTTTT. It encodes CASSQDHRGYTGELFF. The chain joins TRBV4-2 to TRBJ2-2, with D possibly matching TRBD2 (5 bases). The V gene's germline CDR1 is LGHNA and CDR2 YNFKEQ. The germline V and J ends were trimmed by 0 bases and 3 bases, with 11 bases remaining between them. The CDR3 has 16 residues.

The CDR3 DNA reads TGTGCCAGCAGTGAAGCGCTTCGGGACAGCGGGCAGCCCCAGCATTTT. Translated: CASSEALRDSGQPQHF. This chain joins TRBV6-1 and TRBJ1-5, with 7 bases lining up with TRBD1. Trimming cost V 0 bases and J 7 bases; bases outside gene matches: 9. The CDR3 is 16 amino acids. The germline gives CDR1 MNHNS, CDR2 SASEGT.

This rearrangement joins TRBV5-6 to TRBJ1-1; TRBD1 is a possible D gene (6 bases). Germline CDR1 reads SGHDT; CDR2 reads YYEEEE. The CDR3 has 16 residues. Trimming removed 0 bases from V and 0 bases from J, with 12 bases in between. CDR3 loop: CASSLAGDNVNTEAFF. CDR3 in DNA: TGTGCCAGCAGCTTGGCAGGGGACAACGTGAACACTGAAGCTTTCTTT.

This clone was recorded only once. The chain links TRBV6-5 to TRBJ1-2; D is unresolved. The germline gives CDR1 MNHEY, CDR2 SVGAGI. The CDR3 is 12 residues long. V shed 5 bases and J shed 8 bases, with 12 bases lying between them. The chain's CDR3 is CASSLDLFGYTF. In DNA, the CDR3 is TGTGCCAGCAGTCTAGACCTGTTCGGCTACACCTTC.

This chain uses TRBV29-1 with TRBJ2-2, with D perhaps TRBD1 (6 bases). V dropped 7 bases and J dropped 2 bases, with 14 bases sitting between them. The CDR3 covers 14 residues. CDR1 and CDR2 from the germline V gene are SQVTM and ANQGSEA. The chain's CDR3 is CSGTGNDNTGELFF. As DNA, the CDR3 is TGCAGCGGAACAGGGAATGATAACACCGGGGAGCTGTTTTTT.

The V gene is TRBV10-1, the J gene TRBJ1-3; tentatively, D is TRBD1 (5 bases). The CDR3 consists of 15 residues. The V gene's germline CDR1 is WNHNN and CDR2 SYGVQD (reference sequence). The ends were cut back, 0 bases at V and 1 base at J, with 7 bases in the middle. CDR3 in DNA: TGCGCCAGCAGTGAGTCCGGGACTTCTGGAAACACCATATATTTT. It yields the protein CASSESGTSGNTIYF.